A single sample is the source of the 20 T cell receptor beta chains below, sequenced in a study of Ad26.COV2.S vaccination and SARS-CoV-2 variants. Generated by immunoSEQ multiplex PCR, the TCRdb table keeps only in-frame clones and is missing some. The data hold tens of thousands of clones, with roughly 84% observed a single time. Sample: peripheral blood, taken after recovery from COVID-19. The receptors stem from a human donor who had recovered from COVID-19.

The V gene is TRBV11-2, the J gene TRBJ1-5; 7 bases agree with TRBD1. The J segment lost 5 bases and the V segment lost 5 bases, leaving 3 bases of the junction unmatched. CDR1 and CDR2 from the germline V gene are SGHAT and FQNNGV. The CDR3 has 13 residues. CDR3 sequence reads: CASSQGTDQPQHF. CDR3 nucleotides: TGTGCCAGCAGCCAAGGGACAGATCAGCCCCAGCATTTT.

The V gene is TRBV7-9, the J gene TRBJ2-5, with D uncertain. Trimming left V 2 bases short and J 5 bases short, with 3 bases between. The CDR3 has 11 amino acids. CDR1 is SEHNR, CDR2 FQNEAQ, per germline (reference sequence). The DNA for the CDR3 is TGTGCCAGCAGCTTAACGGAGACCCAGTACTTC. Translated: CASSLTETQYF. The full variable domain, with the rest looked up from reference TRBV7-9 and TRBJ2-5, is DTGVSQNPRHKITKRGQNVTFRCDPISEHNRLYWYRQTLGQGPEFLTYFQNEAQLEKSRLLSDRFSAERPKGSFSTLEIQRTEQGDSAMYLCASSLTETQYFGPGTRLLVL.

The chain is built from TRBV10-3 and TRBJ2-7; no clear D. CDR3 length: 14 residues. The germline V gene encodes CDR1 ENHRY and CDR2 SYGVKD. The V and J ends lost 3 bases and 0 bases respectively, with 9 bases between them. Here the CDR3 DNA reads TGTGCCATCAGTGACGGAGCTGGCTCCTACGAGCAGTACTTC. Translated: CAISDGAGSYEQYF.

This chain links TRBV9 with TRBJ2-7, with D perhaps matching TRBD1 (5 bases). This CDR3 contains 15 residues. V lost 7 bases, J lost 7 bases, and 24 bases lay in between. The V gene's germline CDR1 is SGDLS and CDR2 YYNGEE. The CDR3 DNA reads as TGTGCCAGCCGGTGTTCGGCAGGGCCCTCCTGGGAGCAGTACGTC. Protein product: CASRCSAGPSWEQYV.

V usage is TRBV11-3 and J usage is TRBJ1-1; the D gene is possibly TRBD1 (5 bases). Germline V gene sequence: CDR1 SGHNT, CDR2 YENEEA. The CDR3 is 13 amino acids. V lost 5 bases, J lost 10 bases, and 17 bases lay in between. CDR3 sequence: CASSLPGAVIAFF. The DNA of the CDR3 is TGTGCCAGCAGCCTACCTGGGGCAGTGATAGCTTTCTTT. The full variable domain, completed using reference TRBV11-3 and TRBJ1-1, is EAGVVQSPRYKIIEKKQPVAFWCNPISGHNTLYWYLQNLGQGPELLIRYENEEAVDDSQLPKDRFSAERLKGVDSTLKIQPAELGDSAVYLCASSLPGAVIAFFGQGTRLTVV.

This chain links TRBV5-1 with TRBJ2-6; D is ambiguous. CDR3 size: 20 residues. Per germline, CDR1 SGHRS and CDR2 YFSETQ. The V and J ends lost 0 bases and 0 bases respectively, with 19 bases between them. The CDR3 loop reads CASSLGSFPVQSSGANVLTF. The CDR3 DNA sequence: TGCGCCAGCAGCTTGGGGTCGTTCCCGGTTCAGAGCTCTGGGGCCAACGTCCTGACTTTC. The whole variable domain, filled in from reference TRBV5-1 and TRBJ2-6, reads KAGVTQTPRYLIKTRGQQVTLSCSPISGHRSVSWYQQTPGQGLQFLFEYFSETQRNKGNFPGRFSGRQFSNSRSEMNVSTLELGDSALYLCASSLGSFPVQSSGANVLTFGAGSRLTVL.

This chain links TRBV5-4 with TRBJ1-2; 9 bases align to TRBD1. Germline V gives CDR1 SGHNT, CDR2 YYREEE (reference sequence). The junction had 11 bases not matched to a gene; V was cut back by 5 bases and J by 6 bases. The CDR3 spans 15 residues. The CDR3 nucleotides are TGTGCCAGCAGTTCCCCCCCGGGACAGGGAGATGGCTACACCTTC. Translated, it gives CASSSPPGQGDGYTF.

The rearrangement joins TRBV2 to TRBJ2-1; no firm D call. Germline values: CDR1 SNHLY, CDR2 FYNNEI. Trimming pared 3 bases from V and 10 bases from J, leaving 7 bases between. The CDR3 is made up of 11 amino acids. CDR3 in DNA: TGTGCCAGCAGTGAGGGCAGGGAGCAGTTCTTC. As protein: CASSEGREQFF.

The chain couples TRBV18 to TRBJ1-2; 12 bases match TRBD1. J lost 4 bases, V lost 0 bases, and 9 bases had no gene match. Germline CDR1 and CDR2: KGHSH and LQKENI. This CDR3 region has 18 residues. CDR3: CASSPPMGTGGASYGYTF. Written as DNA, the CDR3 is TGTGCCAGCTCACCACCAATGGGGACAGGGGGCGCGAGCTATGGCTACACCTTC.

In its sample, this clone was seen a few times. The genes are TRBV5-1 and TRBJ1-2, with D uncertain. CDR1 SGHRS and CDR2 YFSETQ come from the germline V gene. The CDR3 totals 14 residues. V was shortened by 0 bases and J by 0 bases, with 6 bases between the two germline ends. CDR3 coding DNA: TGCGCCAGCAGCTTGGAGTCAACTAACTATGGCTACACCTTC. Its translation: CASSLESTNYGYTF.

This chain uses TRBV5-1 with TRBJ2-1; tentatively, D is TRBD2 (5 bases). The germline V gene encodes CDR1 SGHRS and CDR2 YFSETQ. V gave up 5 bases and J gave up 6 bases, with 18 bases separating them. CDR3 length equals 15 residues. This chain's CDR3 is CASSGLADRSNEQFF. CDR3 DNA sequence: TGCGCCAGCAGTGGGCTAGCTGACCGTAGCAATGAGCAGTTCTTC.

The chain combines TRBV3-1 (or the pseudogene TRBV3-2) with TRBJ2-6; D perhaps matches TRBD1 (5 bases). V dropped 0 bases and J dropped 3 bases, with 12 bases sitting between them. Germline V lookup: CDR1 LGHDT, CDR2 YNNKEL (reference sequence). The CDR3 totals 17 residues. The CDR3 here is CASSQDQTVDGANVLTF. The CDR3 nucleotides read TGTGCCAGCAGCCAAGACCAGACAGTTGATGGGGCCAACGTCCTGACTTTC.

The chain recombines TRBV30 with TRBJ2-1; D ambiguous. This CDR3 is 16 amino acids long. V lost 0 bases and J 3 bases, leaving 15 bases between the germline ends. Germline values: CDR1 GTSNPN, CDR2 SVGIG (reference sequence). The CDR3 DNA is TGTGCCTGGAGTGTACTTGGGCAGGTCCGCTACAATGAGCAGTTCTTC. The encoded protein is CAWSVLGQVRYNEQFF.

This clone came up a few times. The rearrangement links TRBV12-3 or TRBV12-4 to TRBJ2-7; D is undetermined. CDR3 size: 13 residues. Trimming shortened V by 2 bases and J by 0 bases, and 5 bases separated the two germline ends. CDR3 sequence (DNA): TGTGCCAGCAGTTTACAACCCTCCTACGAGCAGTACTTC. Its protein is CASSLQPSYEQYF.

This clone was detected once. The rearrangement joins TRBV30 to TRBJ1-2; 7 bases are shared with TRBD1. The length of the CDR3 is 19 residues. V trimming: 2 bases; J trimming: 2 bases; junction bases outside the gene matches: 20. CDR1 and CDR2 (germline): GTSNPN, SVGIG (reference sequence). The CDR3 protein is CAWSTDPGGARWPNYGYTF. As DNA, the CDR3 is TGTGCCTGGAGTACGGACCCAGGGGGGGCCAGGTGGCCCAACTATGGCTACACCTTC. The complete variable domain, with remaining parts taken from reference TRBV30 and TRBJ1-2, reads SQTIHQWPATLVQPVGSPLSLECTVEGTSNPNLYWYRQAAGRGLQLLFYSVGIGQISSEVPQNLSASRPQDRQFILSSKKLLLSDSGFYLCAWSTDPGGARWPNYGYTFGSGTRLTVV.

The chain combines TRBV6-5 with TRBJ2-2, with no clear D. Germline V lookup: CDR1 MNHEY, CDR2 SVGAGI. Trimming shortened V by 2 bases and J by 2 bases, and 9 bases separated the two germline ends. This CDR3 comprises 15 residues. CDR3 residues: CASSYSPHNTGELFF. The CDR3 DNA is TGTGCCAGCAGTTACAGTCCCCACAACACCGGGGAGCTGTTTTTT.

The chain joins TRBV20-1 to TRBJ1-1, with 7 bases aligning to TRBD1. The V and J ends lost 3 bases and 1 base, in that order; junction bases with no gene match: 5. Looked up from germline, CDR1 is DFQATT and CDR2 is SNEGSKA (reference sequence). The CDR3 has 14 residues. CDR3 sequence reads: CSASGQAANTEAFF. The DNA of the CDR3 is TGCAGTGCTAGTGGACAGGCTGCGAACACTGAAGCTTTCTTT.

The chain is built from TRBV6-6 and TRBJ1-1; D possibly corresponds to TRBD1 (5 bases). Trimming shortened V by 7 bases and J by 0 bases, and 18 bases separated the two germline ends. CDR3 length equals 16 residues. Germline CDR1 reads MNHNY; CDR2 reads SVGAGI (reference sequence). DNA for the CDR3: TGTGCCAGCATTGGAGAGATGGGGCAGTTGAACACTGAAGCTTTCTTT. Translating gives CASIGEMGQLNTEAFF.

This chain joins TRBV5-6 and TRBJ1-2; D possibly corresponds to TRBD1 (6 bases). Germline V gives CDR1 SGHDT, CDR2 YYEEEE. The germline V and J ends were trimmed by 3 bases and 7 bases, with 16 bases remaining between them. This CDR3 comprises 14 residues. CDR3 residues: CASSWQGPASGYTF. The CDR3 region has the DNA TGTGCCAGCAGCTGGCAGGGGCCGGCTAGTGGCTACACCTTC.

The chain joins TRBV6-5 to TRBJ1-2; TRBD1 matches 8 bases. The CDR3 loop spans 13 amino acids. Germline V gene sequence: CDR1 MNHEY, CDR2 SVGAGI. The V segment lost 6 bases and the J segment 8 bases; nucleotides outside the gene matches: 8. CDR3 in amino acids: CASRGQDYVGYTF. The CDR3 DNA sequence: TGTGCCAGCAGGGGACAGGATTATGTAGGCTACACCTTC.